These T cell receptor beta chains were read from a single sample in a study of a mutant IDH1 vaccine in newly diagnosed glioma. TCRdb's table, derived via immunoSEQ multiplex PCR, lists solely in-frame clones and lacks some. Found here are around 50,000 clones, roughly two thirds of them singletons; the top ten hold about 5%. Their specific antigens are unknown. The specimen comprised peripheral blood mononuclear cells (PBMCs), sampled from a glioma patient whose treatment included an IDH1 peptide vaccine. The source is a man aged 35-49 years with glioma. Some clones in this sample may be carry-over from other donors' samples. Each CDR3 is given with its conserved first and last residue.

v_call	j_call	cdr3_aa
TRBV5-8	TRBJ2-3	CASSFKTRTDTQYF
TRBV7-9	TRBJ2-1	CASSWREGLRSYNEQFF
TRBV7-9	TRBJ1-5	CASSLGTGQGLPQHF
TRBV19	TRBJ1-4	CASSIVVESEKLFF
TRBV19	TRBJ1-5	CASSIGGFSNQPQHF
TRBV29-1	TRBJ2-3	CSTSTDTQYF
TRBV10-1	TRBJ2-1	CASSLAGGNNEQFF
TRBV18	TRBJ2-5	CASSRVLTGLQETQYF
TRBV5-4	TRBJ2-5	CASSLRGQETQYF
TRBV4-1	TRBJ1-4	CASSQGTGTTNEKLFF
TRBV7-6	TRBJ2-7	CASSQEASGGPYEQYF
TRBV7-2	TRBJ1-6	CASSWPGDNSPLHF
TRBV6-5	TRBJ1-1	CASSYSRTGTAFF
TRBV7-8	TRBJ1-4	CASSSDPRPDEKLFF
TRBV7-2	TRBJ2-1	CASTQAGGPYNEQFF
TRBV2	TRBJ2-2	CASAWDRVAGELFF
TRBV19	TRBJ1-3	CASSIGRAAGNTIYF
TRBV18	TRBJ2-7	CASSPRPGQTSYEQYF
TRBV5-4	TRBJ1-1	CASSIQGGNTEAFF
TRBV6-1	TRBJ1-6	CAAERTNNSPLHF
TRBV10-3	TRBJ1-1	CAISEPRNGLNTEAFF
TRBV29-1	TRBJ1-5	CSVAGAVNQPQHF
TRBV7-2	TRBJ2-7	CASSLEGTGDYEQYF
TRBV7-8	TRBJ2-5	CASRDRQGWGETQYF
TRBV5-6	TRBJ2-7	CASSLEGPLPTYEQYF
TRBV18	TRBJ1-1	CASSRPNTEAFF
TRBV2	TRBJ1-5	CASKISGGGQPQHF
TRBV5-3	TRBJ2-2	CARSWSGELFF
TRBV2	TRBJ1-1	CASSERGRVAFF
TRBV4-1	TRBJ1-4	CASSQGASTVEKLFF
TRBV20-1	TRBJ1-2	CSASNVYGYTF
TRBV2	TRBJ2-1	CASSRQGYEQFF
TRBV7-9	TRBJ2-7	CASTPIGYEQYF